One and the same sample provided the 18 T cell receptor beta chains below, sequenced in a study of neurological immune-mediated disorders. The time point denotes: longitudinal time-point 1 (baseline). TCRdb itself ran the 5' RACE reads through MiXCR, one entry per CDR3 protein. The table records over 55,000 distinct CDR3 sequences, roughly 10% of them present only once. The sample consisted of PBMCs. These receptors were obtained from a male donor with HTLV-1-associated myelopathy (HAM/TSP).

This clonotype was detected many times. The gene calls are TRBV4-2 and TRBJ1-5; D perhaps matches TRBD1 (5 bases). The CDR3 runs to 17 residues. Germline V lookup: CDR1 LGHNA, CDR2 YNFKEQ. V was clipped by 0 bases and J by 0 bases, with 12 bases between them. The CDR3, as DNA: TGTGCCAGCAGCCAAGAGACGGGGCAGTATAGCAATCAGCCCCAGCATTTT. Amino acids: CASSQETGQYSNQPQHF.

This clonotype was detected many times. The DNA for the CDR3 is TGCGCCAGCAGCCCCGGGAACGTACAGGCATTCTACGAGCAGTACTTC. Translation gives CASSPGNVQAFYEQYF. The rearrangement links TRBV5-1 to TRBJ2-7; perhaps D is TRBD1 or TRBD2 (5 bases each). Germline V gene data show CDR1 as SGHRS and CDR2 as YFSETQ. V was trimmed by 4 bases and J by 3 bases, leaving 20 bases between them. The CDR3 covers 16 residues.

This clonotype was counted between two and nine times. The chain employs TRBV28 and TRBJ2-1; 7 nucleotides align to TRBD1. Germline V gives CDR1 MDHEN, CDR2 SYDVKM. The CDR3 loop spans 15 amino acids. The trim removed 3 bases at V and 5 bases at J, leaving 7 bases unmatched. The CDR3 DNA sequence: TGTGCCAGCAGTTTGTTTCCTGGACAGGACAATGAGCAGTTCTTC. Translating it yields CASSLFPGQDNEQFF. Full variable domain (rest looked up from reference TRBV28 and TRBJ2-1): DVKVTQSSRYLVKRTGEKVFLECVQDMDHENMFWYRQDPGLGLRLIYFSYDVKMKEKGDIPEGYSVSREKKERFSLILESASTNQTSMYLCASSLFPGQDNEQFFGPGTRLTVL.

This clonotype has at least ten counts. The J gene is TRBJ2-5, the V gene TRBV5-1; TRBD1 might be the D (6 bases). Germline-derived CDR1 and CDR2 are SGHRS and YFSETQ. Trimming left V 0 bases short and J 2 bases short, with 14 bases between. The CDR3 is made up of 16 amino acids. The CDR3 bases are TGCGCCAGCAGCTTGGCCCAGGGGTCGGGGCAAGAGACCCAGTACTTC. Its translation: CASSLAQGSGQETQYF. The full variable domain, rest sourced from reference TRBV5-1 and TRBJ2-5, is KAGVTQTPRYLIKTRGQQVTLSCSPISGHRSVSWYQQTPGQGLQFLFEYFSETQRNKGNFPGRFSGRQFSNSRSEMNVSTLELGDSALYLCASSLAQGSGQETQYFGPGTRLLVL.

This clonotype was recorded at least ten times. This rearrangement joins TRBV5-1 to TRBJ2-5, with 8 bases aligning to TRBD1. CDR1 is SGHRS and CDR2 is YFSETQ in the germline V gene. J was trimmed by 1 base and V by 3 bases; bases with no gene match: 2. CDR3 size: 14 residues. CDR3 residues: CASSSGQGQETQYF. The CDR3 nucleotides are TGCGCCAGCAGCTCTGGACAGGGCCAAGAGACCCAGTACTTC.

The sample holds many counts of this clonotype. V gene TRBV5-1 combines with J gene TRBJ2-7, with TRBD2 as a possible D gene (5 bases). CDR1 is SGHRS and CDR2 is YFSETQ in the germline V gene. The CDR3 runs to 12 residues. The germline V and J ends were trimmed by 0 bases and 5 bases, with 6 bases remaining between them. CDR3 region: CASSLAGNEQYF. The CDR3, as DNA: TGCGCCAGCAGCTTGGCCGGGAACGAGCAGTACTTC.

There are many counts of this clonotype. This sequence joins TRBV4-3 and TRBJ2-1; 7 nucleotides line up with TRBD2. Germline CDR1 is LGHNA and CDR2 is YSLEER. This CDR3 is 14 amino acids long. Trimming took 0 bases from V and 8 from J; bases not matched to a gene: 4. CDR3 sequence: CASSQETSMYEQFF. For the CDR3, the DNA is TGCGCCAGCAGCCAAGAGACTAGCATGTATGAGCAGTTCTTC.

This clonotype was seen many times. The chain recombines TRBV30 with TRBJ2-7; D not certain. The CDR3 covers 12 residues. V was cut by 1 base and J by 2 bases, with 6 bases left in between. Germline V gives CDR1 GTSNPN, CDR2 SVGIG (reference sequence). The CDR3 reads CAWSDTTYEQYF. The CDR3 DNA sequence: TGTGCCTGGAGTGACACCACCTACGAGCAGTACTTC.

With regard to this clonotype: A clone one base away is much larger, so this may be a read error. This chain connects TRBV24-1 to TRBJ1-2, with D maybe TRBD1 (5 bases). Germline CDR1 reads KGHDR; CDR2 reads SFDVKD. The CDR3 loop spans 15 amino acids. In DNA form, the CDR3 reads TGTGGCACCAGTGATTCTGGGCAGGGAAACTATGGCTACACCTTC. This translates into CGTSDSGQGNYGYTF.

At least ten counts were recorded for this clonotype. The chain has TRBV7-2 and TRBJ2-2, with D perhaps being TRBD1 or TRBD2 (5 bases each). Germline V gives CDR1 SGHTA, CDR2 FQGNSA. The CDR3 length is 16 residues. V was cut by 5 bases and J by 0 bases, with 13 bases left in between. CDR3 in amino acids: CASSRDGLSNTGELFF. The CDR3 DNA sequence: TGTGCCAGCAGCCGGGACGGCCTTTCGAACACCGGGGAGCTGTTTTTT.

This clonotype was seen at least ten times. The chain has TRBV25-1 and TRBJ2-7; D not resolved. The germline V and J ends were trimmed by 4 bases and 2 bases, with 9 bases remaining between them. Germline V lookup: CDR1 MGHDK, CDR2 SYGVNS. CDR3 size: 13 residues. The CDR3 protein is CASSVKGPYEQYF. CDR3 nucleotides: TGTGCCAGCAGTGTTAAGGGTCCCTACGAGCAGTACTTC.

This clonotype was counted ten times or more. The chain is built from TRBV10-3 and TRBJ2-2, with a possible D match to TRBD2 (6 bases). CDR1 is ENHRY and CDR2 is SYGVKD in the germline V gene. V was cut by 0 bases and J by 4 bases, with 15 bases left in between. This CDR3 has 17 amino acids. The CDR3 bases are TGTGCCATCAGTGAGTCGAGGCTAGCGTCAACCACCGGGGAGCTGTTTTTT. Its protein product is CAISESRLASTTGELFF.

The gene calls are TRBV7-8 and TRBJ2-7; the match to TRBD2 covers 8 bases. In germline, CDR1 is SGHVS, CDR2 FQNEAQ. The CDR3 spans 15 residues. This CDR3 is CSSSSLAGRSYEQYF. CDR3 coding DNA: TGTTCTAGCAGCTCCCTAGCGGGTCGTTCCTACGAGCAGTACTTC.

This clonotype was found many times. Possible read error: a much larger clone is one base away. The rearrangement joins TRBV7-9 to TRBJ1-6, with D unclear. The CDR3 totals 13 residues. The germline V gene has CDR1 SEHNR and CDR2 FQNEAQ (reference sequence). The CDR3: CVSSLDGDSPLHF. The CDR3 DNA sequence: TGTGTCAGCAGCTTGGATGGGGATTCACCCCTCCACTTT.

The chain uses TRBV5-4 and TRBJ2-2; the D is unclear. In germline, CDR1 is SGHNT, CDR2 YYREEE (reference sequence). CDR3 length equals 14 residues. Trimming took off 6 bases at V and 6 bases at J, with 15 bases between the two ends. CDR3 sequence: CASTGPPAAGELFF. CDR3 sequence (DNA): TGTGCCAGCACTGGCCCACCCGCGGCCGGGGAGCTGTTTTTT.

This chain connects TRBV9 to TRBJ2-7; D uncertain. CDR3 length equals 17 residues. The germline gives CDR1 SGDLS, CDR2 YYNGEE. V was shortened by 1 base and J by 1 base, with 18 bases between the two germline ends. The CDR3 loop reads CASSVTADLRLSYEQYF. The CDR3 coding sequence is TGTGCCAGCAGCGTAACAGCAGACCTCAGGCTGTCCTACGAGCAGTACTTC.

For the CDR3, the DNA is TGCGCCAGCAGCATGGGACCGAATCAGCCCCAGCATTTT. Protein product: CASSMGPNQPQHF. The chain combines TRBV5-1 with TRBJ1-5; D perhaps matches TRBD1 (5 bases). V lost 4 bases and J 4 bases, leaving 9 bases between the germline ends. CDR1 and CDR2 from the germline V gene are SGHRS and YFSETQ. The CDR3 is 13 residues long.

As regards this clonotype: One junction end disagrees with the germline gene, perhaps due to a read error. The chain uses TRBV3-1 and TRBJ2-7; 13 bases map to TRBD2. CDR1 LGHDT and CDR2 YNNKEL come from the germline V gene (reference sequence). This CDR3 is built from 17 residues. CDR3 sequence: CASSRGTSGARSNEQYF. The CDR3 DNA reads as TGTGCCAGCAGCCGGGGGACTAGCGGGGCCCGCTCCAACGAGCAGTACTTC.